The 32 T cell receptor beta chains given below trace back to one sample, sequenced in a study of blood T cell repertoires in COVID-19. Produced via immunoSEQ multiplex PCR; TCRdb's table is partial and in-frame only. The table includes 150,000 to 200,000 clones, about nine tenths detected once. The sample taken for sequencing was peripheral blood. Receptor source: a man younger than 35 with acute or convalescent COVID-19.

This rearrangement joins TRBV19 to TRBJ1-2, with 9 bases fitting TRBD1. The CDR3 spans 15 residues. In germline, CDR1 is LNHDA, CDR2 SQIVND (reference sequence). V was pared by 2 bases and J by 4 bases, with 5 bases of the junction left unmatched. CDR3: CASSIWDRDIYGYTF. The CDR3 DNA follows: TGTGCCAGTAGTATATGGGACAGGGATATCTATGGCTACACCTTC.

The CDR3 region is CAWTRGATNEKLFF. DNA of the CDR3: TGTGCCTGGACTCGGGGAGCAACTAATGAAAAACTGTTTTTT. V usage is TRBV30 and J usage is TRBJ1-4; D is uncertain. V was clipped by 4 bases and J by 0 bases, with 9 bases between them. Germline lookup yields CDR1 GTSNPN and CDR2 SVGIG (reference sequence). CDR3 size: 14 residues.

This chain uses TRBV5-1 with TRBJ2-7; perhaps TRBD2 as D (5 bases). Per germline, CDR1 SGHRS and CDR2 YFSETQ. V lost 0 bases to trimming and J lost 5 bases, with 12 bases between them. The CDR3 has 14 residues. Written as DNA, the CDR3 is TGCGCCAGCAGCTTGGGTAGCGACCGTAACGAGCAGTACTTC. Translation gives CASSLGSDRNEQYF. The full variable domain, in which reference TRBV5-1 and TRBJ2-7 provide the parts outside the CDR3, is KAGVTQTPRYLIKTRGQQVTLSCSPISGHRSVSWYQQTPGQGLQFLFEYFSETQRNKGNFPGRFSGRQFSNSRSEMNVSTLELGDSALYLCASSLGSDRNEQYFGPGTRLTVT.

The table lists this clone with many counts. V and J are TRBV19 and TRBJ2-5; TRBD2 matches 7 bases. Germline V gene data show CDR1 as LNHDA and CDR2 as SQIVND (reference sequence). This CDR3 region has 16 residues. V was pared by 1 base and J by 5 bases, with 10 bases of the junction left unmatched. CDR3 region: CASSIGMARGEETQYF. The CDR3 DNA sequence: TGTGCCAGTAGTATAGGGATGGCTCGGGGGGAGGAGACCCAGTACTTC.

This clone appeared a few times. The rearrangement links TRBV4-1 to TRBJ1-2; TRBD1 agrees at 7 bases. Germline V lookup: CDR1 MGHRA, CDR2 YSYEKL. CDR3 length: 14 residues. J was trimmed by 8 bases and V by 0 bases; bases with no gene match: 6. For the CDR3, the DNA is TGCGCCAGCAGCCAAGAGGGACAGATCCTGGGCTACACCTTC. Amino acids: CASSQEGQILGYTF.

The V call is TRBV12-3 or TRBV12-4, the J call TRBJ1-2; D gene uncertain. V was cut by 1 base and J by 2 bases, with 5 bases left in between. This CDR3 spans 13 amino acids. This CDR3 reads CASSLGPNYGYTF. The CDR3 DNA sequence: TGTGCCAGCAGTTTAGGGCCCAACTATGGCTACACCTTC.

This clone was seen once. The rearrangement uses TRBV11-2 and TRBJ2-5; 13 bases fit TRBD2. Trimming cost V 5 bases and J 5 bases; bases outside gene matches: 8. Germline CDR1 is SGHAT and CDR2 is FQNNGV. This CDR3 spans 16 amino acids. The CDR3 DNA follows: TGTGCCAGCAGCACACACCCGGGACTAGCGGGGGAGACCCAGTACTTC. It yields the protein CASSTHPGLAGETQYF.

This chain connects TRBV13 to TRBJ1-2; 9 nucleotides line up with TRBD1. The CDR3 extends over 15 amino acids. The V and J ends lost 0 bases and 10 bases, in that order; junction bases with no gene match: 9. Germline V CDR1 and CDR2: PRHDT, FYEKMQ (reference sequence). The CDR3 sequence: CASSLGTGGGTAYTF. DNA for the CDR3: TGTGCCAGCAGCTTAGGGACAGGGGGGGGAACGGCCTACACCTTC.

In its sample, this clone was seen a few times. This chain links TRBV19 with TRBJ2-2; no definite D call. The V end lost 4 bases, the J end lost 1 base, and 10 bases lay between the germline ends. Germline assignment: CDR1 LNHDA and CDR2 SQIVND (reference sequence). The CDR3 covers 15 residues. The CDR3 sequence is CASSTLRGNTGELFF. The CDR3 nucleotides are TGTGCCAGTAGTACCCTTCGAGGGAACACCGGGGAGCTGTTTTTT.

The chain combines TRBV30 with TRBJ1-2; possibly TRBD1 for D (5 bases). Germline CDR1 reads GTSNPN; CDR2 reads SVGIG (reference sequence). The CDR3 has 14 residues. V lost 1 base and J lost 5, with 14 bases in between. CDR3 amino acids: CAWSASAGLYGYTF. The CDR3 DNA follows: TGTGCCTGGAGTGCTTCGGCAGGGCTTTATGGCTACACCTTC.

This chain joins TRBV7-2 and TRBJ1-2, with D possibly TRBD1 on 6 matching bases. The CDR3 extends over 14 amino acids. Trimming took off 1 base at V and 3 bases at J, with 9 bases between the two ends. Germline V lookup: CDR1 SGHTA, CDR2 FQGNSA. The CDR3 sequence: CASSLGGGYYGYTF. The CDR3 DNA reads as TGTGCCAGCAGCTTAGGAGGGGGTTACTATGGCTACACCTTC.

In this sample, this clone turned up a few times. The V and J genes are TRBV7-9 and TRBJ1-2; a possible D gene is TRBD1 (5 bases). V lost 0 bases and J 6 bases, leaving 11 bases between the germline ends. Germline CDR1 and CDR2: SEHNR and FQNEAQ (reference sequence). This CDR3 spans 14 amino acids. CDR3 loop: CASSLASRVDGYTF. In DNA, the CDR3 is TGTGCCAGCAGCTTAGCGAGCAGGGTGGATGGCTACACCTTC.

The chain recombines TRBV2 with TRBJ1-2, with a tentative D call TRBD1 (6 bases). This CDR3 has 14 amino acids. Germline V gene lookup returns CDR1 SNHLY and CDR2 FYNNEI. Deletions cut 4 bases from V and 0 bases from J, with 9 bases between. The CDR3 here is CASSGDITNYGYTF. The CDR3 nucleotides are TGTGCCAGCAGTGGGGACATAACTAACTATGGCTACACCTTC.

CDR3 in amino acids: CASSQDGTSGGATWTGELFF. The CDR3 DNA follows: TGCGCCAGCAGCCAAGATGGGACTAGCGGGGGGGCGACCTGGACCGGGGAGCTGTTTTTT. The rearrangement links TRBV4-1 to TRBJ2-2; TRBD2 matches at 16 bases. The germline CDR1 and CDR2 sequences are MGHRA and YSYEKL. V shed 0 bases, J shed 5 bases, and the junction held 9 bases outside the gene matches. This CDR3 spans 20 amino acids.

V and J are TRBV11-3 and TRBJ2-2; D not resolved. V was pared by 5 bases and J by 7 bases, with 8 bases between. The germline V gene encodes CDR1 SGHNT and CDR2 YENEEA. This CDR3 is 12 amino acids long. The chain's CDR3 is CASSPRLGELFF. DNA of the CDR3: TGTGCCAGCAGCCCTAGGCTCGGGGAGCTGTTTTTT. Full variable domain (rest looked up from reference TRBV11-3 and TRBJ2-2): EAGVVQSPRYKIIEKKQPVAFWCNPISGHNTLYWYLQNLGQGPELLIRYENEEAVDDSQLPKDRFSAERLKGVDSTLKIQPAELGDSAVYLCASSPRLGELFFGEGSRLTVL.

The chain is built from TRBV27 and TRBJ1-1; the D gene is possibly TRBD1 (6 bases). Trimming took off 1 base at V and 7 bases at J, with 10 bases between the two ends. The germline gives CDR1 MNHEY, CDR2 SMNVEV (reference sequence). The CDR3 loop spans 13 amino acids. The CDR3 bases are TGTGCCAGCAGTTTATACCGGGACAATGAAGCTTTCTTT. This codes for CASSLYRDNEAFF.

The chain uses TRBV27 and TRBJ1-5; 7 bases line up with TRBD1. Germline CDR1 MNHEY, CDR2 SMNVEV (reference sequence). J gave up 3 bases and V 6 bases, and 11 bases lay outside the gene matches. The CDR3 consists of 16 residues. In DNA, the CDR3 is TGTGCCAGCAGGAGCCGCTTCGACAGGGACAATCAGCCCCAGCATTTT. It is translated as CASRSRFDRDNQPQHF.

The sample holds one count of this clone. The chain is built from TRBV6-4 and TRBJ2-1, with TRBD2 matching 9 bases. V shed 7 bases, J shed 0 bases, and the junction held 7 bases outside the gene matches. Germline V gene lookup returns CDR1 MRHNA and CDR2 SNTAGT. The length of the CDR3 is 16 residues. CDR3 residues: CASTSCGGASYNEQFF. CDR3 DNA: TGTGCCAGCACCTCCTGCGGGGGGGCCTCCTACAATGAGCAGTTCTTC.

The genes are TRBV24-1 and TRBJ2-3; D is perhaps TRBD2 (7 bases). Germline CDR1 KGHDR, CDR2 SFDVKD. The CDR3 runs 14 residues. The germline V and J ends were trimmed by 5 bases and 2 bases, with 10 bases remaining between them. In DNA form, the CDR3 reads TGTGCCACCAGTGCTGCGGGGGCCACAGATACGCAGTATTTT. It translates to CATSAAGATDTQYF.

This clone has a single count. The chain joins TRBV24-1 to TRBJ1-1; D is uncertain. Trimming cost V 0 bases and J 3 bases, with 13 bases left between them. CDR1 KGHDR and CDR2 SFDVKD come from the germline V gene. The CDR3 length is 16 residues. The DNA of the CDR3 is TGTGCCACCAGTGATTTGTCAGGCGAGGGATACACTGAAGCTTTCTTT. Its protein product is CATSDLSGEGYTEAFF.

In this sample, this clone turned up once. V is TRBV3-1 (or the pseudogene TRBV3-2) and J is TRBJ2-5; D not resolved. Trimming left V 4 bases short and J 2 bases short, with 11 bases between. Looked up from germline, CDR1 is LGHDT and CDR2 is YNNKEL (reference sequence). CDR3 length: 14 residues. CDR3 nucleotides: TGTGCCAGCAGCCTATACAACAGTCAAGAGACCCAGTACTTC. It specifies CASSLYNSQETQYF.

This chain links TRBV5-1 with TRBJ2-5; 8 bases fit TRBD2. This CDR3 region has 16 residues. Germline CDR1 is SGHRS and CDR2 is YFSETQ. V was pared by 4 bases and J by 4 bases, with 12 bases of the junction left unmatched. CDR3 in DNA: TGCGCCAGCAGCACCACCGGGGCGGGAGGCGGAGAGACCCAGTACTTC. This gives the protein CASSTTGAGGGETQYF.

This rearrangement joins TRBV5-6 to TRBJ1-1; tentative D call: TRBD1 (6 bases). This CDR3 region has 14 residues. The V and J ends lost 3 bases and 0 bases respectively, with 9 bases between them. Germline values: CDR1 SGHDT, CDR2 YYEEEE. The CDR3 here is CASSSDRLNTEAFF. The CDR3 DNA reads as TGTGCCAGCAGCTCCGACAGGCTGAACACTGAAGCTTTCTTT. The entire variable domain, with the rest obtained from reference TRBV5-6 and TRBJ1-1, is as follows: DAGVTQSPTHLIKTRGQQVTLRCSPKSGHDTVSWYQQALGQGPQFIFQYYEEEERQRGNFPDRFSGHQFPNYSSELNVNALLLGDSALYLCASSSDRLNTEAFFGQGTRLTVV.

This chain joins TRBV19 and TRBJ2-2, with 9 bases lining up with TRBD2. Germline CDR1 reads LNHDA; CDR2 reads SQIVND (reference sequence). This CDR3 is built from 14 residues. Germline trimming cut 10 bases from V and 1 base from J; bases unmatched to any gene: 4. The CDR3 DNA reads TGTGCCACGATGACTAGCGGGAACACCGGGGAGCTGTTTTTT. Amino acids: CATMTSGNTGELFF. The whole variable domain, filled in from reference TRBV19 and TRBJ2-2, reads DGGITQSPKYLFRKEGQNVTLSCEQNLNHDAMYWYRQDPGQGLRLIYYSQIVNDFQKGDIAEGYSVSREKKESFPLTVTSAQKNPTAFYLCATMTSGNTGELFFGEGSRLTVL.

This clone was counted once. The chain is built from TRBV2 and TRBJ2-5, with D possibly being TRBD1 (5 bases). The CDR3 sequence is 14 residues long. V was cut by 5 bases and J by 9 bases, with 19 bases left in between. Germline assignment: CDR1 SNHLY and CDR2 FYNNEI. The DNA for the CDR3 is TGTGCCAGCAGTCTTCGGACGGAGCTAGGGGCCCAGTACTTC. Protein: CASSLRTELGAQYF.

The chain couples TRBV7-2 to TRBJ1-6; the D gene is possibly TRBD1 (5 bases). The CDR3 length is 16 residues. Per the germline V gene, CDR1 is SGHTA and CDR2 is FQGNSA. V was clipped by 5 bases and J by 2 bases, with 13 bases between them. DNA for the CDR3: TGTGCCAGCAGCCTACCGCAGGGAACCTATAATTCACCCCTCCACTTT. Encoded protein: CASSLPQGTYNSPLHF.

V usage is TRBV9 and J usage is TRBJ1-2; 7 bases are shared with TRBD1. V shed 4 bases and J 7 bases; nucleotides not matched to a gene: 7. The germline V gene has CDR1 SGDLS and CDR2 YYNGEE. This CDR3 has 13 amino acids. The CDR3 region has the DNA TGTGCCAGCAGCCCATCGACAGGGACTGGCTACACCTTC. This codes for CASSPSTGTGYTF. The full variable domain, completed using reference TRBV9 and TRBJ1-2, is DSGVTQTPKHLITATGQRVTLRCSPRSGDLSVYWYQQSLDQGLQFLIQYYNGEERAKGNILERFSAQQFPDLHSELNLSSLELGDSALYFCASSPSTGTGYTFGSGTRLTVV.

V gene TRBV9 combines with J gene TRBJ1-1, with a tentative D call TRBD1 (6 bases). V lost 3 bases and J 0 bases, leaving 15 bases between the germline ends. The length of the CDR3 is 16 residues. Germline lookup yields CDR1 SGDLS and CDR2 YYNGEE. The CDR3 loop is CASSAQGRIMNTEAFF. CDR3 nucleotides: TGTGCCAGCAGCGCACAGGGAAGAATAATGAACACTGAAGCTTTCTTT.

This rearrangement joins TRBV5-1 to TRBJ2-7, with 7 nucleotides matching TRBD1. This CDR3 comprises 19 residues. V lost 1 base to trimming and J lost 1 base; unmatched junction nucleotides: 17. CDR1 is SGHRS, CDR2 YFSETQ, per germline. The CDR3 sequence: CASSLSPYPYDRASYEQYF. CDR3 in DNA: TGCGCCAGCAGCTTGTCCCCCTACCCTTACGACAGGGCATCCTACGAGCAGTACTTC.

There are a few counts of this clone. The rearrangement joins TRBV19 to TRBJ2-1; D perhaps matches TRBD1 (6 bases). The germline V gene encodes CDR1 LNHDA and CDR2 SQIVND (reference sequence). V lost 7 bases and J lost 6, with 19 bases in between. The CDR3 covers 15 residues. The CDR3 DNA follows: TGTGCCAGTACCCCTCCTCAGGGGAAATCCAATGAGCAGTTCTTC. Translation gives CASTPPQGKSNEQFF.

The genes are TRBV7-9 and TRBJ1-5; 9 nucleotides align to TRBD1. The germline CDR1 and CDR2 sequences are SEHNR and FQNEAQ (reference sequence). V dropped 5 bases and J dropped 6; count of bases not matched to a gene: 8. This CDR3 has 15 amino acids. Here the CDR3 reads CASSPGTGFLQPQHF. As DNA, the CDR3 is TGTGCCAGCAGCCCAGGGACAGGGTTTCTTCAGCCCCAGCATTTT.

The chain combines TRBV24-1 with TRBJ2-1; the D gene is possibly TRBD2 (6 bases). The length of the CDR3 is 13 residues. Germline-derived CDR1 and CDR2 are KGHDR and SFDVKD. The germline V and J ends were trimmed by 9 bases and 5 bases, with 13 bases remaining between them. DNA of the CDR3: TGTGCCACCCGTCGGGGGATCGACAATGAGCAGTTCTTC. It is translated as CATRRGIDNEQFF.